This T cell receptor beta chain was recovered during a study of blood T cell repertoires in COVID-19. Study in general: Collection of acute and convalescent COVID-19 samples took place in the United States, Italy and Spain. T cells, B-cell-depleted T cells, or PBMCs provided the cDNA or gDNA that served as material.

How the authors handled the data: Amplification with reference gene primers provided the estimates of nucleated cell counts. Using immunoSEQ multiplex PCR, the repertoire was profiled, and TCRdb retains in-frame clones only, with some absent. V and J calls and clone size follow that table, whereas D and trimming were derived from the DNA. The top ten clones hold 6.2% of a sample with approximately 200,000 clones, about 87% of them seen once. This clonotype was sampled from a man aged 60-69 years who had recovered from COVID-19. Source material: peripheral blood.

Here the CDR3 reads CASSGRDSEYEKLFF. The CDR3 DNA reads as TGTGCCAGCAGCGGCCGGGACAGCGAGTATGAAAAACTGTTTTTT. The chain joins TRBV21-1 to TRBJ1-4; TRBD1 was called by the table and not checked on the DNA. TRBV21-1 is a pseudogene locus. This CDR3 spans 15 amino acids.